Listed here are 9 T cell receptor beta chains from one sample, sequenced in a study of blood T cells in healthy people across ages. A second PCR of 7 to 11 cycles used a sample-barcoded 5' primer and a J-beta primer mix. One entry per CDR3 protein results from TCRdb running MiXCR on the 5' RACE reads. The sample shows around 1.5 million distinct CDR3 sequences, almost 35% of them seen only once. The specimen was blood. These receptors were taken from a woman in her 30s in good health.

This clonotype was counted many times. This chain connects TRBV7-9 to TRBJ2-5, with D unresolved. Trimming removed 1 base at V and 1 base at J, with 7 bases between. Germline loops: CDR1 SEHNR, CDR2 FQNEAQ (reference sequence). The CDR3 spans 14 residues. CDR3 sequence: CASSLVGSQETQYF. In DNA form, the CDR3 reads TGTGCCAGCAGCTTAGTTGGCTCCCAAGAGACCCAGTACTTC.

On this clonotype: A read error may be the cause here, since a much bigger clone is one base away. This rearrangement joins TRBV27 to TRBJ2-1; TRBD2 agrees at 13 bases. The CDR3 extends over 15 amino acids. Looked up from germline, CDR1 is MNHEY and CDR2 is SMNVEV (reference sequence). J gave up 7 bases and V 5 bases, and 5 bases lay outside the gene matches. This CDR3 is CASSPVTSGRNEQFF. Here the CDR3 DNA reads TGTGCCAGCAGTCCCGTGACTAGCGGGAGGAATGAGCAGTTCTTC.

The table lists this clonotype with a few counts. The gene calls are TRBV20-1 and TRBJ2-1, with 8 bases matching TRBD2. V gave up 1 base and J gave up 2 bases; unmatched junction bases: 7. This CDR3 comprises 16 residues. Germline-derived CDR1 and CDR2 are DFQATT and SNEGSKA (reference sequence). CDR3 sequence (DNA): TGCAGTGCTAGAGTTTCAGCGGGGGAAGCCTACAATGAGCAGTTCTTC. Its protein is CSARVSAGEAYNEQFF.

This chain connects TRBV7-9 to TRBJ2-5; D possibly corresponds to TRBD2 (7 bases). Germline V gene sequence: CDR1 SEHNR, CDR2 FQNEAQ (reference sequence). Trimming cost V 5 bases and J 2 bases, with 18 bases left between them. This CDR3 comprises 16 residues. The CDR3 coding sequence is TGTGCCAGCAGCCCCAGGGGAGGGTCAGGGCAAGAGACCCAGTACTTC. Encoded protein: CASSPRGGSGQETQYF.

V gene TRBV3-1 combines with J gene TRBJ1-6; TRBD1 might be the D (6 bases). This CDR3 is built from 14 residues. V lost 2 bases to trimming and J lost 15 bases, with 17 bases between them. Germline loops: CDR1 LGHDT, CDR2 YNNKEL (reference sequence). The DNA for the CDR3 is TGTGCCAGCAGCCAAAACTGGGACAACCCAAACCTCCACTTT. Residues: CASSQNWDNPNLHF. Variable domain in full (rest from reference TRBV3-1 and TRBJ1-6): DTAVSQTPKYLVTQMGNDKSIKCEQNLGHDTMYWYKQDSKKFLKIMFSYNNKELIINETVPNRFSPKSPDKAHLNLHINSLELGDSAVYFCASSQNWDNPNLHFGNGTRLTVT.

J is TRBJ2-1 and V is TRBV6-1; possibly TRBD2 for D (6 bases). V lost 8 bases to trimming and J lost 3 bases, with 20 bases between them. Per the germline V gene, CDR1 is MNHNS and CDR2 is SASEGT. This CDR3 has 16 residues. The CDR3 region is CASGLTLGTVYNEQFF. In DNA form, the CDR3 reads TGTGCCAGCGGCTTAACCCTCGGGACTGTCTACAATGAGCAGTTCTTC.

V gene TRBV20-1 combines with J gene TRBJ2-5; 8 bases agree with TRBD1. The DNA end is a closer match to TRBJ2-7, so the J assignment may be wrong. The CDR3 spans 14 residues. The germline V gene has CDR1 DFQATT and CDR2 SNEGSKA (reference sequence). Written as DNA, the CDR3 is TGCAGTGCTAAATTTCCGGGACAGGCCTACGAGCAGTACTTC. Amino acid sequence: CSAKFPGQAYEQYF.

Only a few counts were recorded for this clonotype. The CDR3 DNA reads TGTGCCAGCAGCGTAGGGACCCCGGACGGAACTCTCAATAGCTACGAGCAGTACTTC. Its protein is CASSVGTPDGTLNSYEQYF. This chain connects TRBV9 to TRBJ2-7; D uncertain. The V and J ends lost 0 bases and 3 bases respectively, with 25 bases between them. This CDR3 comprises 19 residues. CDR1 is SGDLS and CDR2 is YYNGEE in the germline V gene.

The chain is built from TRBV4-1 and TRBJ2-1; D gene uncertain. V was pared by 2 bases and J by 8 bases, with 19 bases between. This CDR3 spans 16 amino acids. Germline CDR1 reads MGHRA; CDR2 reads YSYEKL. The CDR3 nucleotides read TGCGCCAGCAGCCAACCCCTGAAGAATATACGGGATGAGCAGTTCTTC. This gives the protein CASSQPLKNIRDEQFF.